This TCR beta chain originates from a study of cytomegalovirus exposure and HLA in healthy donors. This clone was recorded a few times. Its specificity is unknown. Points from the study as a whole: Donors were assumed by presence/absence analyses to have roughly uniform sequencing depth. Indistinguishable V segments such as TRBV6-2 and TRBV6-3 were excluded. Association of a missense DCLRE1C variant with TCR beta V- and J-gene trimming was reported in a later analysis.

In the PCR, 60 Vbeta and 13 Jbeta primers were used. Generated by immunoSEQ multiplex PCR, the TCRdb table keeps only in-frame clones and is missing some. The table records around 130,000 clones, roughly 77% of them present only once. Trimming shortened V by 6 bases and J by 5 bases, and 13 bases separated the two germline ends. In germline, CDR1 is SNHLY, CDR2 FYNNEI. The CDR3 sequence is 13 residues long. V gene TRBV2 combines with J gene TRBJ2-5, with D maybe TRBD1 (5 bases). Sample: PBMCs. The TCR comes from a man aged 25 to 40 in good health and CMV-seronegative. The CDR3 is CASRADIGETQYF. DNA of the CDR3: TGTGCCAGCAGGGCGGACATAGGGGAGACCCAGTACTTC.